These 24 T cell receptor beta chains came from one sample sequenced in a study of blood T cell repertoires in COVID-19 (dated by TCRdb to about 2020). The library came from the immunoSEQ multiplex PCR assay. Drawn from immuneACCESS, this table holds only the in-frame rearrangements with V and J called that TCRdb kept. Clones are partly lost; checked studies trace under half to an unresolved V gene and leave the rest unexplained. The sample records about 190,000 clones, approximately 90% of which are singletons. The ten largest clonotypes hold roughly 6% of the sample. The sequenced sample consisted of peripheral blood. The receptors were sampled from a woman in her 40s who had recovered from COVID-19.

The chain joins TRBV18 to TRBJ1-2; D remains unclear. This CDR3 region has 15 residues. Trimming left V 2 bases short and J 0 bases short, with 10 bases between. In germline, CDR1 is KGHSH, CDR2 LQKENI. CDR3 in amino acids: CASSPSVDTNYGYTF. CDR3 DNA sequence: TGTGCCAGCTCACCATCCGTTGACACTAACTATGGCTACACCTTC. The variable domain in full, with the rest retrieved from reference TRBV18 and TRBJ1-2, is NAGVMQNPRHLVRRRGQEARLRCSPMKGHSHVYWYRQLPEEGLKFMVYLQKENIIDESGMPKERFSAEFPKEGPSILRIQQVVRGDSAAYFCASSPSVDTNYGYTFGSGTRLTVV.

The J gene is TRBJ2-2, the V gene TRBV21-1; TRBD1, the D gene given by the table, was not confirmed from the DNA. TRBV21-1 corresponds to a pseudogene. The CDR3 runs to 17 residues. In nucleotides, the CDR3 is TGTGCCAGCAGCAAAGGACTCAGGACAGGAAACACCGGGGAGCTGTTTTTT. It yields the protein CASSKGLRTGNTGELFF.

This clone was detected only a few times. The J gene is TRBJ2-7, the V gene TRBV2, with D possibly matching TRBD2 (6 bases). This CDR3 contains 15 residues. Germline V gene data show CDR1 as SNHLY and CDR2 as FYNNEI. V shed 6 bases and J shed 4 bases, with 19 bases lying between them. The CDR3 DNA is TGTGCCAGCAGCGCGCCGGGTCTAGCGAGTTACGAGCAGTACTTC. It yields the protein CASSAPGLASYEQYF.

The chain has TRBV7-8 and TRBJ1-4; D gene uncertain. The CDR3 is made up of 14 amino acids. The ends were cut back, 5 bases at V and 5 bases at J, with 12 bases in the middle. The germline V gene has CDR1 SGHVS and CDR2 FQNEAQ. CDR3 in amino acids: CASSTPAGNEKLFF. The CDR3, as DNA: TGTGCCAGCAGCACCCCGGCAGGAAATGAAAAACTGTTTTTT.

This chain uses TRBV4-3 with TRBJ2-7, with D possibly matching TRBD1 (6 bases). The germline V and J ends were trimmed by 4 bases and 0 bases, with 10 bases remaining between them. The CDR3 extends over 14 amino acids. In germline, CDR1 is LGHNA, CDR2 YSLEER. CDR3 region: CASSRDINSYEQYF. DNA of the CDR3: TGCGCCAGCAGCCGGGACATAAACTCCTACGAGCAGTACTTC.

The chain joins TRBV19 to TRBJ2-7; 10 positions agree with TRBD1. The J segment lost 7 bases and the V segment lost 6 bases, leaving 12 bases of the junction unmatched. Looked up from germline, CDR1 is LNHDA and CDR2 is SQIVND (reference sequence). This CDR3 is 15 amino acids long. CDR3 in DNA: TGTGCCAGTAGCACAACCGGGACAGGGGTCGAAGAGCAGTACTTC. Translated: CASSTTGTGVEEQYF.

This chain joins TRBV27 and TRBJ2-7; TRBD2 agrees at 9 bases. The CDR3 covers 14 residues. In germline, CDR1 is MNHEY, CDR2 SMNVEV (reference sequence). V lost 3 bases, J lost 3 bases, and 3 bases stayed unmatched. The CDR3 nucleotides are TGTGCCAGCAGTTTCCTAGCGGGGAACTACGAGCAGTACTTC. Translation: CASSFLAGNYEQYF.

In DNA, the CDR3 is TGTGCCAGCAGTTATCGCGGTCTGGGGGAGGGCACTGAAGCTTTCTTT. Amino acid sequence: CASSYRGLGEGTEAFF. V and J are TRBV6-5 and TRBJ1-1; weak D call: TRBD1 (5 bases). The germline V gene has CDR1 MNHEY and CDR2 SVGAGI. The CDR3 runs 16 residues. V was pared by 3 bases and J by 4 bases, with 18 bases between.

CDR3 residues: CASSPPGEEQFF. For the CDR3, the DNA is TGTGCCAGCTCACCACCGGGAGAGGAGCAGTTCTTC. The gene calls are TRBV18 and TRBJ2-1; D perhaps matches TRBD2 (5 bases). Looked up from germline, CDR1 is KGHSH and CDR2 is LQKENI. The ends were cut back, 0 bases at V and 10 bases at J, with 7 bases in the middle. This CDR3 contains 12 residues.

This clone is a singleton in its sample. J is TRBJ2-7 and V is TRBV14, with D possibly matching TRBD2 (5 bases). V lost 2 bases and J lost 10, with 12 bases in between. This CDR3 contains 12 residues. CDR1 and CDR2 (germline): SGHDN, FVKESK. The CDR3 DNA reads as TGTGCCAGCAGCCAAATTACCGGACTCCAGTACTTC. It translates to CASSQITGLQYF.

This clone has a handful of counts. The rearrangement uses TRBV27 and TRBJ2-7; TRBD2 matches 8 bases. With V trimmed by 7 bases and J by 1 base, 9 bases remained unmatched. Germline V lookup: CDR1 MNHEY, CDR2 SMNVEV (reference sequence). The CDR3 length is 15 residues. The CDR3 region is CASIGTASGSYEQYF. For the CDR3, the DNA is TGTGCCAGCATTGGGACGGCTAGCGGGTCCTACGAGCAGTACTTC.

The chain links TRBV18 to TRBJ1-5; D may be TRBD1 (6 bases). Trimming shortened V by 3 bases and J by 1 base, and 19 bases separated the two germline ends. Germline-derived CDR1 and CDR2 are KGHSH and LQKENI. This CDR3 comprises 18 residues. CDR3 in amino acids: CASSPQPGQQFSNQPQHF. As DNA, the CDR3 is TGTGCCAGCTCACCCCAGCCGGGACAACAATTCAGCAATCAGCCCCAGCATTTT.

The chain is built from TRBV19 and TRBJ1-2; 8 bases are a match to TRBD1. This CDR3 contains 14 residues. Germline loops: CDR1 LNHDA, CDR2 SQIVND (reference sequence). The V and J ends lost 8 bases and 3 bases, in that order; junction bases with no gene match: 8. CDR3: CASGQGAIDYGYTF. The DNA of the CDR3 is TGTGCCAGTGGCCAGGGGGCCATTGACTATGGCTACACCTTC.

This rearrangement joins TRBV5-8 to TRBJ2-7; no reliable D call. Trimming shortened V by 10 bases and J by 4 bases, and 18 bases separated the two germline ends. The CDR3 length is 13 residues. The germline V gene has CDR1 SGHTS and CDR2 YDEGEE. This CDR3 reads CAGGMIESYEQYF. CDR3 sequence (DNA): TGTGCCGGCGGTATGATCGAATCATACGAGCAGTACTTC.

The chain carries TRBV27 and TRBJ2-7; 9 positions agree with TRBD1. Germline V lookup: CDR1 MNHEY, CDR2 SMNVEV (reference sequence). The ends lost 5 bases at V and 3 bases at J; junction bases unmatched: 2. This CDR3 contains 13 residues. CDR3 residues: CASSPGQGYEQYF. The CDR3 region has the DNA TGTGCCAGCAGTCCGGGACAGGGCTACGAGCAGTACTTC.

The sample holds a few counts of this clone. The chain carries TRBV6-5 and TRBJ2-7, with 9 bases aligning to TRBD1. V shed 3 bases and J 2 bases; nucleotides not matched to a gene: 5. The CDR3 covers 15 residues. Germline V gene lookup returns CDR1 MNHEY and CDR2 SVGAGI. CDR3 sequence: CASSYVQGAPYEQYF. CDR3 in DNA: TGTGCCAGCAGTTATGTACAGGGGGCCCCCTACGAGCAGTACTTC.

The CDR3, as DNA: TGTGCCAGCAGCTTGGAGCCCAAGAGGGTGGACGAGCAGTACTTC. Translating it yields CASSLEPKRVDEQYF. The V and J genes are TRBV5-4 and TRBJ2-7; D might be TRBD2 (5 bases). The CDR3 is 15 residues long. V lost 0 bases and J lost 5, with 15 bases in between. Germline assignment: CDR1 SGHNT and CDR2 YYREEE (reference sequence).

V is TRBV5-5 and J is TRBJ2-1; 7 nucleotides match TRBD1. This CDR3 region has 17 residues. V gave up 0 bases and J gave up 3 bases; unmatched junction bases: 9. Germline-derived CDR1 and CDR2 are SGHKS and YYEKEE (reference sequence). The CDR3 here is CASSLGFSAGGYNEQFF. CDR3 nucleotides: TGTGCCAGCAGCTTGGGGTTTTCGGCAGGGGGCTACAATGAGCAGTTCTTC.

The CDR3 coding sequence is TGTGCCTGGAGCCGGGGACAGGGCTACGAGCAGTACTTC. Translation: CAWSRGQGYEQYF. The chain carries TRBV30 and TRBJ2-7, with TRBD1 matching over 9 bases. Looked up from germline, CDR1 is GTSNPN and CDR2 is SVGIG (reference sequence). J lost 3 bases, V lost 3 bases, and 3 bases had no gene match. The CDR3 sequence is 13 residues long.

J is TRBJ1-2 and V is TRBV7-8; 10 nucleotides align to TRBD1. CDR3 length: 16 amino acids. In germline, CDR1 is SGHVS, CDR2 FQNEAQ. Trimming at V came to 5 bases and at J to 7 bases, leaving 13 bases not matched to a gene. The CDR3, as DNA: TGTGCCAGCAGCCCCCGTACGACAGGGGGCTTCTCTGGCTACACCTTC. Translation: CASSPRTTGGFSGYTF.

This chain links TRBV4-3 with TRBJ2-1; D unresolved. The CDR3 length is 14 residues. Germline CDR1 is LGHNA and CDR2 is YSLEER. The V end lost 0 bases, the J end lost 3 bases, and 6 bases lay between the germline ends. As DNA, the CDR3 is TGCGCCAGCAGCCAAGATTCCTACTACAATGAGCAGTTCTTC. Residues: CASSQDSYYNEQFF.

The chain uses TRBV5-1 and TRBJ2-5, with D perhaps TRBD2 (5 bases). With 4 bases removed from V and 5 bases from J, the gap between germline ends came to 15 bases. Germline CDR1 is SGHRS and CDR2 is YFSETQ. CDR3 size: 14 residues. In DNA, the CDR3 is TGCGCCAGCAGCCCGGAGGTTAGAGGGGAGACCCAGTACTTC. It specifies CASSPEVRGETQYF.

The chain recombines TRBV4-3 with TRBJ1-1; 7 nucleotides line up with TRBD1. The CDR3 runs 17 residues. V shed 1 base, J shed 2 bases, and the junction held 10 bases outside the gene matches. CDR1 is LGHNA, CDR2 YSLEER, per germline. CDR3 amino acids: CASSQVLPGGINTEAFF. In DNA form, the CDR3 reads TGCGCCAGCAGCCAAGTGTTACCAGGGGGAATTAACACTGAAGCTTTCTTT.

Written as DNA, the CDR3 is TGTGCCAGCAGCCGGGCGGGGGTTTCAGATACGCAGTATTTT. Translated, it gives CASSRAGVSDTQYF. The rearrangement joins TRBV11-3 to TRBJ2-3, with TRBD2 matching 7 bases. V lost 5 bases, J lost 4 bases, and 6 bases stayed unmatched. CDR3 size: 14 residues. Germline assignment: CDR1 SGHNT and CDR2 YENEEA.